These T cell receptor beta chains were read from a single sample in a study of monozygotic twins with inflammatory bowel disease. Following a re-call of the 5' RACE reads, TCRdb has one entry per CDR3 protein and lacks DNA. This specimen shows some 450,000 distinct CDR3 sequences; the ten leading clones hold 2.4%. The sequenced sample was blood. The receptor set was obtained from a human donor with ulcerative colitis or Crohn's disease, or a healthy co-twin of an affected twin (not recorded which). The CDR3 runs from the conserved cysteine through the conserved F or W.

CDR3aa: CASRLGVTEAFF
v_gene: TRBV28
j_gene: TRBJ1-1

CDR3aa: CSPGRQLGTIYF
v_gene: TRBV29-1
j_gene: TRBJ1-3

CDR3aa: CATSRDLISRTGKAFF
v_gene: TRBV15
j_gene: TRBJ1-1

CDR3aa: CASSVTQVLVNYGYTF
v_gene: TRBV9
j_gene: TRBJ1-2

CDR3aa: CASSIGTGRETQYF
v_gene: TRBV5-1
j_gene: TRBJ2-5

CDR3aa: CASSPLYTGKETQYF
v_gene: TRBV18
j_gene: TRBJ2-5

CDR3aa: CASRRQSHEQYF
v_gene: TRBV9
j_gene: TRBJ2-7

CDR3aa: CASRRGPGGNQPQHF
v_gene: TRBV5-5
j_gene: TRBJ1-5

CDR3aa: CASSLSQNEQYF
v_gene: TRBV7-2
j_gene: TRBJ2-7

CDR3aa: CAISDSGSAIGYTF
v_gene: TRBV10-3
j_gene: TRBJ1-2

CDR3aa: CASRPPGQGPTGELFF
v_gene: TRBV6-5
j_gene: TRBJ2-2

CDR3aa: CASISGTNNNEQFF
v_gene: TRBV7-2
j_gene: TRBJ2-1

CDR3aa: CASSFGTPNSPLHF
v_gene: TRBV12-3/TRBV12-4
j_gene: TRBJ1-6

CDR3aa: CASSLVGQDHGYTF
v_gene: TRBV5-4
j_gene: TRBJ1-2

CDR3aa: CASRIAGASYEQYF
v_gene: TRBV10-2
j_gene: TRBJ2-7

CDR3aa: CASSPTRQGKLAEQFF
v_gene: TRBV7-9
j_gene: TRBJ2-1

CDR3aa: CAIRADENSPLHF
v_gene: TRBV10-3
j_gene: TRBJ1-6

CDR3aa: CASALGPGEQYF
v_gene: TRBV12-5
j_gene: TRBJ2-7

CDR3aa: CSVAGKTYEQYF
v_gene: TRBV29-1
j_gene: TRBJ2-7

CDR3aa: CASGVSTDTQYF
v_gene: TRBV5-5
j_gene: TRBJ2-3

CDR3aa: CASSDPGELFF
v_gene: TRBV12-3/TRBV12-4
j_gene: TRBJ2-2

CDR3aa: CASSNTGTITDTQYF
v_gene: TRBV7-2
j_gene: TRBJ2-3

CDR3aa: CASSLAQGPSTDTQYF
v_gene: TRBV5-1
j_gene: TRBJ2-3

CDR3aa: CASSSRLGTAREQFF
v_gene: TRBV27
j_gene: TRBJ2-1

CDR3aa: CASSLVHYGYTF
v_gene: TRBV7-2
j_gene: TRBJ1-2

CDR3aa: CASGLGDTQYF
v_gene: TRBV12-5
j_gene: TRBJ2-3

CDR3aa: CASSLAGGLAKNIQYF
v_gene: TRBV7-2
j_gene: TRBJ2-4

CDR3aa: CAISEGSAGNTEAFF
v_gene: TRBV10-3
j_gene: TRBJ1-1

CDR3aa: CASSHLDTEAFF
v_gene: TRBV19
j_gene: TRBJ1-1

CDR3aa: CATSRKPFLNTGELFF
v_gene: TRBV15
j_gene: TRBJ2-2

CDR3aa: CSVGQGENTEAFF
v_gene: TRBV29-1
j_gene: TRBJ1-1

CDR3aa: CASSRETEGYNSPLHF
v_gene: TRBV5-6
j_gene: TRBJ1-6

CDR3aa: CASSAAGLDMRETQYF
v_gene: TRBV27
j_gene: TRBJ2-5

CDR3aa: CASSPGLAGEQYF
v_gene: TRBV3-1
j_gene: TRBJ2-7

CDR3aa: CASSPVGGRQPQHF
v_gene: TRBV18
j_gene: TRBJ1-5

CDR3aa: CASSLQGGPGTEAFF
v_gene: TRBV7-3
j_gene: TRBJ1-1

CDR3aa: CAISERLAGGGTDTQYF
v_gene: TRBV10-3
j_gene: TRBJ2-3

CDR3aa: CASSRASGGEQYF
v_gene: TRBV4-3
j_gene: TRBJ2-7

CDR3aa: CASSLVPGTYNEQFF
v_gene: TRBV7-2
j_gene: TRBJ2-1

CDR3aa: CASSWALADTDTQYF
v_gene: TRBV5-1
j_gene: TRBJ2-3

CDR3aa: CASSQDQFWDTIYF
v_gene: TRBV14
j_gene: TRBJ1-3